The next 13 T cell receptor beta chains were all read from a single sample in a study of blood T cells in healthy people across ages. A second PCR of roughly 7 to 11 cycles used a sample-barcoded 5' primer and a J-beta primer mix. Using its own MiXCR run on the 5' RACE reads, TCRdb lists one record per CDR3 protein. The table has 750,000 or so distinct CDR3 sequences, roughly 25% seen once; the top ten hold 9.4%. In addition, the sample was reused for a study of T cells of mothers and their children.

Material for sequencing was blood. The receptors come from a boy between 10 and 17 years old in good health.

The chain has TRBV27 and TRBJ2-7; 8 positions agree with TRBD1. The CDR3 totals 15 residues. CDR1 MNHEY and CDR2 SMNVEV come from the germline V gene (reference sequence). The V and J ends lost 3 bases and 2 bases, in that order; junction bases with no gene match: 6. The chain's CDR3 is CASSFLMTGAYEQYF. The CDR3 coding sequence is TGTGCCAGCAGTTTCCTTATGACAGGGGCCTACGAGCAGTACTTC.

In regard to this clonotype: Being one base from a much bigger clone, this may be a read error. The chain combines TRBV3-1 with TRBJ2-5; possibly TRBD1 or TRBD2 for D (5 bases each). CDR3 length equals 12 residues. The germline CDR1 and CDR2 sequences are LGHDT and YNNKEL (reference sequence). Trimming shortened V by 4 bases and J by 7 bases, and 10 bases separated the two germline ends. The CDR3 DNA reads TGTGCCAGCAGCCGAGAGAGGGGGACCCAGTACTTC. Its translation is CASSRERGTQYF.

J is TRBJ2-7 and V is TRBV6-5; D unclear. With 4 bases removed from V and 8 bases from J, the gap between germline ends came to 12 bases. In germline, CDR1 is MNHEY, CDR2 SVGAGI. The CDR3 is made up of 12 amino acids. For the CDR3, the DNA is TGTGCCAGCAGTTCCGGGCCTCTTCAGCAGTACTTC. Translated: CASSSGPLQQYF.

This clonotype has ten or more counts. The CDR3 region has the DNA TGTGCCAGCAGTCAGACAGGGAGTGGGACCCAGTACTTC. Residues: CASSQTGSGTQYF. This chain connects TRBV7-9 to TRBJ2-5; 7 bases align to TRBD1. CDR3 size: 13 residues. V trimming: 6 bases; J trimming: 7 bases; junction bases outside the gene matches: 8. Germline V gives CDR1 SEHNR, CDR2 FQNEAQ (reference sequence).

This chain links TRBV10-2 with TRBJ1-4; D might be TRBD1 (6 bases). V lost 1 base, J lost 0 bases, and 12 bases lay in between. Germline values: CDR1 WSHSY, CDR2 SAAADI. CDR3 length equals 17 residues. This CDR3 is CASSEFVNRATNEKLFF. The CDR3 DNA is TGCGCCAGCAGTGAGTTCGTTAACAGGGCAACTAATGAAAAACTGTTTTTT.

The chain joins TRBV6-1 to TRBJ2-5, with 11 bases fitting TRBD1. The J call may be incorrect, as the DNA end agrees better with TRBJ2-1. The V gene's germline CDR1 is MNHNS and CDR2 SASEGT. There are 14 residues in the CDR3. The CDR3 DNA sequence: TGTGCCAGTTCGGGGACAGGGGGGGTGAATGAGCAGTTCTTC. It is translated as CASSGTGGVNEQFF.

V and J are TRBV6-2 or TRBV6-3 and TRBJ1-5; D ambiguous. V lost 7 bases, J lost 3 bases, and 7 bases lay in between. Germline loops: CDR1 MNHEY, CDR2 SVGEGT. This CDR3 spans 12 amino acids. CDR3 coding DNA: TGTGCCAGCACCACACCCAATCAGCCCCAGCATTTT. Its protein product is CASTTPNQPQHF.

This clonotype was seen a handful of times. CDR3 nucleotide sequence: TGTGCCAGCAGCCCCCCAAGGGGGGCGGATACGCAGTATTTT. It yields the protein CASSPPRGADTQYF. This rearrangement joins TRBV7-8 to TRBJ2-3; D possibly uses TRBD1 or TRBD2 (6 bases each). Trimming shortened V by 5 bases and J by 6 bases, and 15 bases separated the two germline ends. The CDR3 is 14 residues long. Germline-derived CDR1 and CDR2 are SGHVS and FQNEAQ.

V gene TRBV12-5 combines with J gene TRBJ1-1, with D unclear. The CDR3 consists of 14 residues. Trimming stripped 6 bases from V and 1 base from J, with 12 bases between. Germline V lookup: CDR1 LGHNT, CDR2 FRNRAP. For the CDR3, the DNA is TGTGCTAGTGGAACCCTCCTACAGAACACTGAAGCTTTCTTT. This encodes CASGTLLQNTEAFF.

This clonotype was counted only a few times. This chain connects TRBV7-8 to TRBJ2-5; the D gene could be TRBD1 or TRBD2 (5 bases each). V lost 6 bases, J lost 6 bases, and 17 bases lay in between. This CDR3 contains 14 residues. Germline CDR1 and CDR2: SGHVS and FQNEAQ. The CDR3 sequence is CASSLPGPSQTQYF. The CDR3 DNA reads TGTGCCAGCAGTTTACCGGGACCCTCCCAGACCCAGTACTTC.

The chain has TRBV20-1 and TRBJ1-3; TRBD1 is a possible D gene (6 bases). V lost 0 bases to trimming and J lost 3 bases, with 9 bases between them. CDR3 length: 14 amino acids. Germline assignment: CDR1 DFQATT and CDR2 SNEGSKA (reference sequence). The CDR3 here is CSARDGRGGNTIYF. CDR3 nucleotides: TGCAGTGCTAGAGATGGCAGGGGTGGAAACACCATATATTTT.

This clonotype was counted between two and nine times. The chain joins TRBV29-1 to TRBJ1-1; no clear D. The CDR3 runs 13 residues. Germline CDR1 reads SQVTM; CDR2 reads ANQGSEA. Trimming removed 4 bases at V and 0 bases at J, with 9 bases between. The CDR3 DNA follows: TGCAGCGTTGTTCGACGGCTGAACACTGAAGCTTTCTTT. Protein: CSVVRRLNTEAFF.

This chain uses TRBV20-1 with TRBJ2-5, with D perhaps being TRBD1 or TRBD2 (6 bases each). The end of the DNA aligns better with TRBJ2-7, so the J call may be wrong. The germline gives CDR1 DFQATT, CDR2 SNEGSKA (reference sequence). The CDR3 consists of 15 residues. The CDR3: CSAREDHREDYEQYF. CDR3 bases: TGCAGTGCTCGCGAGGATCACAGGGAGGACTACGAGCAGTACTTC.